The sequence of this T cell receptor beta chain was determined in a study of blood T cell repertoires in COVID-19. Only in-frame clones appear in the TCRdb table, and some are missing; sequencing was by immunoSEQ multiplex PCR. The sample has 150,000 to 200,000 clones, about 85% seen once; the top ten hold roughly 14%. This clone has just one count. The source material was peripheral blood. The source of this sequence is a woman in her seventies with COVID-19, enrolled during active disease.

The CDR3 region has the DNA TGTGCCAGCAGTGAAGCGTATCACAGGCCTTCCTACGAGCAGTACTTC. This sequence encodes CASSEAYHRPSYEQYF. V gene TRBV6-1 combines with J gene TRBJ2-7; tentative D call: TRBD1 (5 bases). Germline V gene sequence: CDR1 MNHNS, CDR2 SASEGT. Trimming cost V 0 bases and J 1 base, with 13 bases left between them. The CDR3 extends over 16 amino acids.